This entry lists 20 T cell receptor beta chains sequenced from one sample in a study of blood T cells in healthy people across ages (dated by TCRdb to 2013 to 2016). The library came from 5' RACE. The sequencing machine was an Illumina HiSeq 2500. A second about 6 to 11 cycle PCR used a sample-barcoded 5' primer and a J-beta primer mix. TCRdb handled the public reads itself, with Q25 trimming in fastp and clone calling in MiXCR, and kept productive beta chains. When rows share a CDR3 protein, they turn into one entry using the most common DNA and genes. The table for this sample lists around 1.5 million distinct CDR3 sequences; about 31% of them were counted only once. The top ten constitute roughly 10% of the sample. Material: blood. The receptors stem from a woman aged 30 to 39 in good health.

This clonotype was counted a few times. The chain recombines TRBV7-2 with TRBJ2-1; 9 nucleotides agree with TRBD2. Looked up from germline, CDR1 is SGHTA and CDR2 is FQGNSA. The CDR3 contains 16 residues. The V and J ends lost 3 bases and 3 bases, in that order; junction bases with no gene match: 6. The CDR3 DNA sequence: TGTGCCAGCAGCTTGAGTGGCGGGGGGGTCTACAATGAGCAGTTCTTC. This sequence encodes CASSLSGGGVYNEQFF.

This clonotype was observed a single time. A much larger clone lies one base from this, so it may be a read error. The CDR3 coding sequence is TGTGCCAGCAGCTTAGAGGTTGGAGATACGCAGTATTTT. Translated, it gives CASSLEVGDTQYF. The V call is TRBV7-2, the J call TRBJ2-3; unclear D gene. V dropped 1 base and J dropped 5 bases, with 7 bases sitting between them. This CDR3 spans 13 amino acids. Germline V gives CDR1 SGHTA, CDR2 FQGNSA.

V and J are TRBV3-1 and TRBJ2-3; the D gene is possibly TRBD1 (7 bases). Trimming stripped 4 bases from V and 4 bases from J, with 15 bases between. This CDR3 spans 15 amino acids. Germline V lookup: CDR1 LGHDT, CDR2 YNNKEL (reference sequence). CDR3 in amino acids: CASSPRRGVPDTQYF. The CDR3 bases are TGTGCCAGCAGCCCTCGCAGGGGGGTCCCAGATACGCAGTATTTT.

CDR3 amino acids: CATSEVGLAGESEQYF. The CDR3 DNA is TGTGCCACCAGTGAAGTTGGACTAGCGGGAGAGTCCGAGCAGTACTTC. This rearrangement joins TRBV24-1 to TRBJ2-7; TRBD2 aligns across 13 bases. CDR1 is KGHDR, CDR2 SFDVKD, per germline. This CDR3 has 16 amino acids. J gave up 6 bases and V 4 bases, and 8 bases lay outside the gene matches.

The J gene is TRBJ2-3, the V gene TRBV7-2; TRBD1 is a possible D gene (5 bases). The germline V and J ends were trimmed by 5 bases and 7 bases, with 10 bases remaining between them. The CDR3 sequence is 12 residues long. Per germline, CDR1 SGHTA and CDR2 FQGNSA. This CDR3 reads CASSPGPYTQYF. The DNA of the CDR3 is TGTGCCAGCAGCCCAGGGCCCTATACGCAGTATTTT.

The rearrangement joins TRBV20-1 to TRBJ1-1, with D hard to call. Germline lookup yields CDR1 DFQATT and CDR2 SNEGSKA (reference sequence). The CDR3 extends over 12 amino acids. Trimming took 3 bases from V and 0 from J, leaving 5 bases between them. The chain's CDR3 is CSARQVNTEAFF. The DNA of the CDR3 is TGCAGTGCTAGGCAGGTGAACACTGAAGCTTTCTTT.

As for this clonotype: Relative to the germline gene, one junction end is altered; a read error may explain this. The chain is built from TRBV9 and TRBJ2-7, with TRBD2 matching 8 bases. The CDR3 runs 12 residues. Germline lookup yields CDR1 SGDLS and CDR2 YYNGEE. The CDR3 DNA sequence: TGTGCCGGCAGCGGGAGTTTTGACGAGCAGTACTTC. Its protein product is CAGSGSFDEQYF.

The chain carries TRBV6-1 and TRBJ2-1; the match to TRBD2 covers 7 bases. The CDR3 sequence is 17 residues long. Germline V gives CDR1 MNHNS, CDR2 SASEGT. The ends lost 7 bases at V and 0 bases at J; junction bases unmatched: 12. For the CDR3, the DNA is TGTGCCAGCACTGGGGGGAGGGCCTTGAGCTCCTACAATGAGCAGTTCTTC. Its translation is CASTGGRALSSYNEQFF.

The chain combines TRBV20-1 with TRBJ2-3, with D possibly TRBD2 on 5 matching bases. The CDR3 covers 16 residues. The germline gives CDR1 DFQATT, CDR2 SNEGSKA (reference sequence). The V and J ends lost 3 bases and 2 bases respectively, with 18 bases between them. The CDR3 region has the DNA TGCAGTGCTAGCCGCCCCCGGGGTAGGGACACAGATACGCAGTATTTT. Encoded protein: CSASRPRGRDTDTQYF.

CDR3 in DNA: TGTGCCAGCAGCGTAGGGCATAGCACAGTTCAAGAGACCCAGTACTTC. This sequence encodes CASSVGHSTVQETQYF. V usage is TRBV9 and J usage is TRBJ2-5; D gene ambiguous. CDR3 length equals 16 residues. CDR1 is SGDLS and CDR2 is YYNGEE in the germline V gene. Trimming stripped 0 bases from V and 2 bases from J, with 14 bases between.

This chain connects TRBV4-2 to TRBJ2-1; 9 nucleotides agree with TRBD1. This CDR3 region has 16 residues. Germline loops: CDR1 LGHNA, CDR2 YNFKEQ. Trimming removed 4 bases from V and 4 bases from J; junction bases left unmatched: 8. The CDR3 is CASSRTGTGLYNEQFF. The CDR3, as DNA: TGTGCCAGCAGCCGCACCGGGACAGGGTTGTACAATGAGCAGTTCTTC.

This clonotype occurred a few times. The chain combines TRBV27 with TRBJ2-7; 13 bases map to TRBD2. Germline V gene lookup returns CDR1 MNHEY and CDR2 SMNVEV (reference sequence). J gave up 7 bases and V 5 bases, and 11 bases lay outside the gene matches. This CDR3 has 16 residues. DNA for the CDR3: TGTGCCAGCAGTAAGGAAACTAGCGGGAGGGCCAAAGAGCAGTACTTC. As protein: CASSKETSGRAKEQYF.

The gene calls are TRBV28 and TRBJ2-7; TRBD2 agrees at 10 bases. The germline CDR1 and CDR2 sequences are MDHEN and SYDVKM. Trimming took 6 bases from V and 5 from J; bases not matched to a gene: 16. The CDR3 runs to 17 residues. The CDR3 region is CASRPRQYLAGDHEQYF. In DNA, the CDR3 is TGTGCCAGCAGACCTCGTCAGTATCTAGCGGGAGACCACGAGCAGTACTTC.

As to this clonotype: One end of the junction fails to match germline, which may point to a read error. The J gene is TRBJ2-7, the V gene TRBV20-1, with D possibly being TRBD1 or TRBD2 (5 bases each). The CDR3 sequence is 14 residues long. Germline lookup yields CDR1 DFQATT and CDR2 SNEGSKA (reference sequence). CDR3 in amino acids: CSAKGRDSSCEQYF. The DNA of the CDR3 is TGCAGTGCTAAGGGGAGAGATAGCTCCTGCGAGCAGTACTTC.

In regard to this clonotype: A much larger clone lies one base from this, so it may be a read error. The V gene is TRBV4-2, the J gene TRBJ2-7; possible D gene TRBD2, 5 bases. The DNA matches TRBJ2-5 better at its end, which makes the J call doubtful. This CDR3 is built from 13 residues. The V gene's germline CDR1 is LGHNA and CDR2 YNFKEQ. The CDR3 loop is CVSSLTSQETQYF. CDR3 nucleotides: TGTGTCAGCAGCCTTACTAGTCAGGAGACCCAGTACTTC.

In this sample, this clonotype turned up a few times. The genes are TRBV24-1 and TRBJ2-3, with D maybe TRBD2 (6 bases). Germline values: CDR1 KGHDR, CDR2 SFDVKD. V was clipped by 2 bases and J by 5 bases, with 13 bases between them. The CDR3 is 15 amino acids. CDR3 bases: TGTGCCACCAGTGATTCCCGGGCCGGGGGAGATACGCAGTATTTT. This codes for CATSDSRAGGDTQYF.

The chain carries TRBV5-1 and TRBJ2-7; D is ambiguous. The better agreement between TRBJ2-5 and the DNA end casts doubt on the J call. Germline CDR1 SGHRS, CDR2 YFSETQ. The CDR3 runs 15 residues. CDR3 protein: CASSLAENYAETQYF. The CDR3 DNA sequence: TGCGCCAGCAGCTTGGCCGAGAACTACGCAGAGACCCAGTACTTC.

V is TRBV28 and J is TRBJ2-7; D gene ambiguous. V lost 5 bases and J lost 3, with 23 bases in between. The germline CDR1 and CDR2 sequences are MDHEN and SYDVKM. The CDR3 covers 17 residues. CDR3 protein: CASSIAPEPQLSYEQYF. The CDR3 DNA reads TGTGCCAGCAGTATCGCACCCGAACCCCAACTAAGCTACGAGCAGTACTTC.

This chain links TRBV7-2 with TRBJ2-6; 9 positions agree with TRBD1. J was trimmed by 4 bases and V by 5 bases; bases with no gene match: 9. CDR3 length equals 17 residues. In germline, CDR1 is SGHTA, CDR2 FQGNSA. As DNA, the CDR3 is TGTGCCAGCAGCGGAGCCGGGACAGGGTACGGGGCCAACGTCCTGACTTTC. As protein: CASSGAGTGYGANVLTF.

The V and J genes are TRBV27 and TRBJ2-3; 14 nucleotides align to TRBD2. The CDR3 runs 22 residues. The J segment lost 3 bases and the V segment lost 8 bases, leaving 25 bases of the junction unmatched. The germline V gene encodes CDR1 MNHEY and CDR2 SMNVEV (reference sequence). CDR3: CASGGSRTGTSGRKRLTDTQYF. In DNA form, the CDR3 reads TGTGCCAGCGGGGGAAGCCGGACCGGGACTAGCGGGAGAAAAAGGCTAACAGATACGCAGTATTTT.